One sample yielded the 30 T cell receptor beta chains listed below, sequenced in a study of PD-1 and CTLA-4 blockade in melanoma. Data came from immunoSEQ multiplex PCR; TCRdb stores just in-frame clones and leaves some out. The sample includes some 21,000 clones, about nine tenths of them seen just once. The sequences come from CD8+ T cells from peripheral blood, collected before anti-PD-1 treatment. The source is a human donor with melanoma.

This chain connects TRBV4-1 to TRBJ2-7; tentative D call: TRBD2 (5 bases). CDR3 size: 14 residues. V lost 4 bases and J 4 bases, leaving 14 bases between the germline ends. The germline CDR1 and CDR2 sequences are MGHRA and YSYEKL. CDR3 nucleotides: TGCGCCAGCAGCCCAATGGTAGCGATGTACGAGCAGTACTTC. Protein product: CASSPMVAMYEQYF.

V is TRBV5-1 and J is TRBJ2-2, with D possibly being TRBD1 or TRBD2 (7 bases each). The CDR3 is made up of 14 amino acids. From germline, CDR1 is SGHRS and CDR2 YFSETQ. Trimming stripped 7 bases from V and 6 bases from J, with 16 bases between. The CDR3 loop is CASGGDRGPGELFF. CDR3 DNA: TGCGCCAGCGGGGGGGACAGAGGCCCCGGGGAGCTGTTTTTT.

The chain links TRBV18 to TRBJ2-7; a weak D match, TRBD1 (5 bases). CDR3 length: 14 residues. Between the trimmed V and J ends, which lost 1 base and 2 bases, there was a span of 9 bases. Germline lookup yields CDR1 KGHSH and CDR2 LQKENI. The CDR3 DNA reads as TGTGCCAGCTCACCACGCAGGGCGGCCTACGAGCAGTACTTC. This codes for CASSPRRAAYEQYF.

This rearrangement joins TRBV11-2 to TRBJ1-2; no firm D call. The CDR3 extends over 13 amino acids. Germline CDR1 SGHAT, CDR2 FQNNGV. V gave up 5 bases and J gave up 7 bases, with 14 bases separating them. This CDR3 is CASSTGVPLGYTF. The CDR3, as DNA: TGTGCCAGCAGCACCGGGGTCCCTCTTGGCTACACCTTC.

Here the CDR3 reads CASSRGALSQETQYF. CDR3 coding DNA: TGTGCCAGCAGTCGCGGGGCCCTGTCTCAAGAGACCCAGTACTTC. The V and J genes are TRBV6-5 and TRBJ2-5, with D possibly TRBD2 on 6 matching bases. Germline V gene sequence: CDR1 MNHEY, CDR2 SVGAGI. Trimming removed 5 bases at V and 2 bases at J, with 15 bases between. The CDR3 has 15 amino acids.

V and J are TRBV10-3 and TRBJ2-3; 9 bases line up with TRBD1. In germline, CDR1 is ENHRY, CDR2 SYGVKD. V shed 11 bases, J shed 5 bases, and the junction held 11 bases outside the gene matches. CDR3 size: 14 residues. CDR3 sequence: CASTLGQGQDTQYF. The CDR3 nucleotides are TGTGCCTCAACTTTGGGACAGGGTCAAGATACGCAGTATTTT.

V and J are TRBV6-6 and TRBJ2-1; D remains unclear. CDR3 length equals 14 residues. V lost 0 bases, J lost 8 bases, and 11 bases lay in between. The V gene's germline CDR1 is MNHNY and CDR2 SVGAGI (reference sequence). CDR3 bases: TGTGCCAGCAGTTACTCGGGCAGTTCGGATGAGCAGTTCTTC. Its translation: CASSYSGSSDEQFF.

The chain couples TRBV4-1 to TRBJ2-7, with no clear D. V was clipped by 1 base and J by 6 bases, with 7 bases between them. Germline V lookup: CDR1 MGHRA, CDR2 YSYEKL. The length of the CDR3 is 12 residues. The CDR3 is CASSQGVGEQYF. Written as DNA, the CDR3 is TGCGCCAGCAGCCAAGGGGTTGGCGAGCAGTACTTC.

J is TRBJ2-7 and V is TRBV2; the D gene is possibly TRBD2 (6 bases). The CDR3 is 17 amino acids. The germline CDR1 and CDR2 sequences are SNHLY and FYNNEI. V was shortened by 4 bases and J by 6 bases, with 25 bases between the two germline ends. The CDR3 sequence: CASSAWDSADPGGEQYF. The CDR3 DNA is TGTGCCAGCAGTGCATGGGATAGCGCGGATCCCGGGGGCGAGCAGTACTTC.

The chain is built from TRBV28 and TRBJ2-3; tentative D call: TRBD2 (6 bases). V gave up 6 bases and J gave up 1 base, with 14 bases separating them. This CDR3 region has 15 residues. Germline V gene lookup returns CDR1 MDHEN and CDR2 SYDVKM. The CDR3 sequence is CASSPGQRGTDTQYF. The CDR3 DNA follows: TGTGCCAGCAGCCCGGGCCAGCGGGGCACAGATACGCAGTATTTT.

The DNA of the CDR3 is TGTGCCAGCACCTCGGGGGTTGGGACCTACGAGCAGTACTTC. It yields the protein CASTSGVGTYEQYF. The genes are TRBV4-2 and TRBJ2-7; a weak D match, TRBD2 (6 bases). Trimming removed 7 bases from V and 2 bases from J, with 15 bases in between. CDR3 length equals 14 residues. Germline V gene data show CDR1 as LGHNA and CDR2 as YNFKEQ.

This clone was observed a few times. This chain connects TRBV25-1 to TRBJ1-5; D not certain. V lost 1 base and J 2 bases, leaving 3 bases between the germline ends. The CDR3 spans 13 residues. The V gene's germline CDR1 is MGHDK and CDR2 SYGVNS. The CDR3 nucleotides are TGTGCCAGCAGTGAATCCGGCAATCAGCCCCAGCATTTT. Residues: CASSESGNQPQHF. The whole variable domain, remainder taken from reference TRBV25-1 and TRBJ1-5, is EADIYQTPRYLVIGTGKKITLECSQTMGHDKMYWYQQDPGMELHLIHYSYGVNSTEKGDLSSESTVSRIRTEHFPLTLESARPSHTSQYLCASSESGNQPQHFGDGTRLSIL.

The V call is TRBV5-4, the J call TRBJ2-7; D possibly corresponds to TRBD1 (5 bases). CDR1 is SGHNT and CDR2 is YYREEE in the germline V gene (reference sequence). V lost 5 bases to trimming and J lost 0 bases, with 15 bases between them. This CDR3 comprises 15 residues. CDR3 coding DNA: TGTGCCAGCAGTGAAAGGGGCTCAAGCTCCTACGAGCAGTACTTC. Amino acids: CASSERGSSSYEQYF.

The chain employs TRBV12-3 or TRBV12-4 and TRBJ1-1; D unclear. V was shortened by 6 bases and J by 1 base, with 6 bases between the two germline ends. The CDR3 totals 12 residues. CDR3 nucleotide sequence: TGTGCCAGCAGCCCGGAGAACACTGAAGCTTTCTTT. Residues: CASSPENTEAFF.

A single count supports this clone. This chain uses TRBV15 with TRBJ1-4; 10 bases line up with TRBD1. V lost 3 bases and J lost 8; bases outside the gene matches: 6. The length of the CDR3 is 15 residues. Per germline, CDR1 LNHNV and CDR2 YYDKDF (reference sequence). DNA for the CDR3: TGTGCCACCAGCAGCTCCGGGACAGGGGACGAAAAACTGTTTTTT. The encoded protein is CATSSSGTGDEKLFF.

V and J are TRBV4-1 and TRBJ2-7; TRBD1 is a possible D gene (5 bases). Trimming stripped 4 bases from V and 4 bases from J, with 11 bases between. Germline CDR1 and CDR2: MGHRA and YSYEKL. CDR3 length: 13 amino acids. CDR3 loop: CASSRGLTYEQYF. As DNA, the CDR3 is TGCGCCAGCAGCCGGGGCCTCACTTACGAGCAGTACTTC.

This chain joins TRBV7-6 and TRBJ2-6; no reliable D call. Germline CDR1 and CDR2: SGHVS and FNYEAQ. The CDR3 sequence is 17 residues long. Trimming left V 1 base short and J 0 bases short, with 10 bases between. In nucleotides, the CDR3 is TGTGCCAGCAGCTTAGGTCCGACCTTCTCTGGGGCCAACGTCCTGACTTTC. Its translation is CASSLGPTFSGANVLTF. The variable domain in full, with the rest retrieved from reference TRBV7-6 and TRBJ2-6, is GAGVSQSPRYKVTKRGQDVALRCDPISGHVSLYWYRQALGQGPEFLTYFNYEAQQDKSGLPNDRFSAERPEGSISTLTIQRTEQRDSAMYRCASSLGPTFSGANVLTFGAGSRLTVL.

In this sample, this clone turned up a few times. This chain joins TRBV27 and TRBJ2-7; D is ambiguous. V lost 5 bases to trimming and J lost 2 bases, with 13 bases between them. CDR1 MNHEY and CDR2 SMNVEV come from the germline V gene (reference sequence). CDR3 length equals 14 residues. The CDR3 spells CASSGTLSPYEQYF. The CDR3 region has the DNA TGTGCCAGCAGTGGAACGCTCTCACCCTACGAGCAGTACTTC.

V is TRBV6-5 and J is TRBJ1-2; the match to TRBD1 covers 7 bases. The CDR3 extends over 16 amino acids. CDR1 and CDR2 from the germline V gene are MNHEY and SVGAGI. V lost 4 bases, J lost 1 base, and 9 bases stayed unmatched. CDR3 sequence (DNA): TGTGCCAGCAGTTTCCTTGATACAGGGGATAACTATGGCTACACCTTC. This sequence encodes CASSFLDTGDNYGYTF.

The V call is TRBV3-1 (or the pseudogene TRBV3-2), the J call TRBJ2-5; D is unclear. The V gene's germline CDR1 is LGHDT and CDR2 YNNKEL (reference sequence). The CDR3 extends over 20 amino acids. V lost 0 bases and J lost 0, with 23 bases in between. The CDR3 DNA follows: TGTGCCAGCAGCCAAGATTTGTACACTGGGTACAGCCGGTACCAAGAGACCCAGTACTTC. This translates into CASSQDLYTGYSRYQETQYF.

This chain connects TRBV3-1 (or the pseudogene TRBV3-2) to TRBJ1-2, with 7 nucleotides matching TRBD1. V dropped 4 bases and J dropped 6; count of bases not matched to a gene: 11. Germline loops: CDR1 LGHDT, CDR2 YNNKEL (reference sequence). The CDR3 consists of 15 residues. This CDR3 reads CASSPAGTVRHGYTF. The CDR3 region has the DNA TGTGCCAGCAGCCCAGCCGGGACAGTTCGCCATGGCTACACCTTC.

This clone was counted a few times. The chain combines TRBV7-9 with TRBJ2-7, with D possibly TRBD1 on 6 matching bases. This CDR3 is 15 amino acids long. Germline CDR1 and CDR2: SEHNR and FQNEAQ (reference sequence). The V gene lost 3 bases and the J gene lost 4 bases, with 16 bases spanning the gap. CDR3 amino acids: CASSFAATGTYEQYF. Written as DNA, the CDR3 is TGTGCCAGCAGCTTCGCCGCTACAGGGACGTACGAGCAGTACTTC.

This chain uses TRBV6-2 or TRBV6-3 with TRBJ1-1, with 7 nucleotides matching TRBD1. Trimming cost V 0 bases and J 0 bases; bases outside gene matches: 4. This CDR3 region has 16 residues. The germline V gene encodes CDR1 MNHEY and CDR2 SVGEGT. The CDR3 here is CASSYSTGQMNTEAFF. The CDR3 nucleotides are TGTGCCAGCAGTTACTCGACAGGGCAGATGAACACTGAAGCTTTCTTT.

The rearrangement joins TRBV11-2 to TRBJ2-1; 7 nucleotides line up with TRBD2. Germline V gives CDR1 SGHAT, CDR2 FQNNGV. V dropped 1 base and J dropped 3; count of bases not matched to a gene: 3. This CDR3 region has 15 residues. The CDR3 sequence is CASSLAGGGYNEQFF. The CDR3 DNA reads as TGTGCCAGCAGCTTAGCGGGGGGAGGCTACAATGAGCAGTTCTTC.

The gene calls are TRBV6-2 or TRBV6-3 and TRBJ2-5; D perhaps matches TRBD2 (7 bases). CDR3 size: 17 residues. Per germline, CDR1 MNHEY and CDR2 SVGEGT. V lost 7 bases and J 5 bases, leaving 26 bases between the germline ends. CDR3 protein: CASTPLSRAGAKETQYF. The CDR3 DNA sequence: TGTGCCAGCACCCCCTTATCGCGCGCGGGGGCGAAGGAGACCCAGTACTTC.

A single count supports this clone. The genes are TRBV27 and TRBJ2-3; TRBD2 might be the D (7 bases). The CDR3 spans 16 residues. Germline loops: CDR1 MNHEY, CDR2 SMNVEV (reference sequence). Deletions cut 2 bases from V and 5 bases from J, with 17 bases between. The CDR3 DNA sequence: TGTGCCAGCAGTTTACAAGGGGGGGGGCCAATAGATACGCAGTATTTT. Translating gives CASSLQGGGPIDTQYF.

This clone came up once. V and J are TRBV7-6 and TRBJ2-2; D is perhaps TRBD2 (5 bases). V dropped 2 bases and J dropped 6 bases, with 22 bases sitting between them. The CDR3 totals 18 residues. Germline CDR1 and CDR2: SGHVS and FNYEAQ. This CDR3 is CASSLWYRGSEEAGELFF. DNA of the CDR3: TGTGCCAGCAGCTTATGGTATCGGGGATCAGAGGAAGCCGGGGAGCTGTTTTTT.

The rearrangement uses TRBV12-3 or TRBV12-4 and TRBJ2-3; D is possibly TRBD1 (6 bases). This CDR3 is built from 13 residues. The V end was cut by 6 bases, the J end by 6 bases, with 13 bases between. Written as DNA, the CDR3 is TGTGCCAGCAGCGCAGGGGAAAGGGATACGCAGTATTTT. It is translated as CASSAGERDTQYF.

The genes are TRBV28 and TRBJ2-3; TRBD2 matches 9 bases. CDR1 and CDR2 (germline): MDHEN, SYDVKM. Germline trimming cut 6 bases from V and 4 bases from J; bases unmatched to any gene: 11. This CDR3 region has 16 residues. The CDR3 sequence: CASSWAGGAVSDTQYF. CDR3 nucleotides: TGTGCCAGCAGCTGGGCGGGGGGGGCCGTCTCAGATACGCAGTATTTT. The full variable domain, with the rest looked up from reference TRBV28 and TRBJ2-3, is DVKVTQSSRYLVKRTGEKVFLECVQDMDHENMFWYRQDPGLGLRLIYFSYDVKMKEKGDIPEGYSVSREKKERFSLILESASTNQTSMYLCASSWAGGAVSDTQYFGPGTRLTVL.

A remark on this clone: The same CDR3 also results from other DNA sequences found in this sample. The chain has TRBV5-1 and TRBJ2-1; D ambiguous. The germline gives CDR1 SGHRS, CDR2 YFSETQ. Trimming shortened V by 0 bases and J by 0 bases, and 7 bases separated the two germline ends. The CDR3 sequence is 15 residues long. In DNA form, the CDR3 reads TGCGCCAGCAGCTTGGAGGGAAGCTCCTACAATGAGCAGTTCTTC. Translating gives CASSLEGSSYNEQFF.